A selection of T cell receptor beta chains follows, all from one sample in a study of cytomegalovirus exposure and HLA in healthy donors. The table came from immunoSEQ multiplex PCR; TCRdb's copy has only in-frame clones and leaves some out. The repertoire consists of around 100,000 clones, with around 70% occurring once and the leading ten covering roughly 11%. Specimen: PBMCs. These receptors came from a middle-aged man in good health and CMV-seropositive. CDR3s include the opening cysteine and the closing phenylalanine or tryptophan. D genes are given only for firm matches. A clone size is listed for some rows: how often the clone was seen (once, few, many), or a class if it is expanded.

clone_size | j_call | v_call | d_call | cdr3_length | cdr3_nt | cdr3_aa
NA | TRBJ2-5 | TRBV6-5 | TRBD1 | 15 | TGTGCCAGCAGTTACGGACAGGGGGCAGGAGAGACCCAGTACTTC | CASSYGQGAGETQYF
NA | TRBJ2-1 | TRBV7-9 | TRBD2 | 16 | TGTGCCAGCAGCCGCGGACTAGCAGTCCTTTACAATGAGCAGTTCTTC | CASSRGLAVLYNEQFF
few | TRBJ2-3 | TRBV5-6 | TRBD1 | 15 | TGTGCCAGCAGCTCCCGGGACAGCCTCACAGATACGCAGTATTTT | CASSSRDSLTDTQYF
NA | TRBJ2-1 | TRBV6-6 | TRBD2 | 14 | TGTGCCAGCAGTCAGACTAGCGCGCTCGGGGAGCAGTTCTTC | CASSQTSALGEQFF
NA | TRBJ2-3 | TRBV4-2 | TRBD2 | 17 | TGTGCCAGCAGCCAAGATGGGGGACTAGCGGGCGGAGATACGCAGTATTTT | CASSQDGGLAGGDTQYF
NA | TRBJ2-7 | TRBV4-3 | NA | 17 | TGCGCCAGCAGCCTGCAGCCAGCGACAGTCCTCGTCTACGAGCAGTACTTC | CASSLQPATVLVYEQYF
NA | TRBJ2-5 | TRBV5-4 | NA | 14 | TGTGCCAGCAGCTTCGGGACTCAACAAGAGACCCAGTACTTC | CASSFGTQQETQYF
NA | TRBJ2-5 | TRBV19 | TRBD2 | 16 | TGTGCCAGTAGTAGGACTAGCGGCAGAACCCAAGAGACCCAGTACTTC | CASSRTSGRTQETQYF
NA | TRBJ1-3 | TRBV6-1 | NA | 15 | TGTGCCAGCAGTGTCTCGGGGAGCTCTGGAAACACCATATATTTT | CASSVSGSSGNTIYF
NA | TRBJ2-7 | TRBV6-6 | NA | 12 | TGTGCCAGCAGATTAGGGGGCTACGAGCAGTACTTC | CASRLGGYEQYF
NA | TRBJ2-7 | TRBV30 | TRBD2 | 15 | TGTGCCTGGAGCGAACCGGGACTAGCGGGAGACGAGCAGTACTTC | CAWSEPGLAGDEQYF
NA | TRBJ2-5 | TRBV6-1 | NA | 13 | TGTGCCAGCAGTGAACGGAACAGAGAGACCCAGTACTTC | CASSERNRETQYF
NA | TRBJ2-7 | TRBV7-8 | NA | 15 | TGTGCCAGCAGCTTAATAGCGACTAGCTCCTACGAGCAGTACTTC | CASSLIATSSYEQYF
NA | TRBJ1-1 | TRBV9 | NA | 15 | TGTGCCAGCAGCGTCTCCCGGGGGGCTATCACTGAAGCTTTCTTT | CASSVSRGAITEAFF
NA | TRBJ1-4 | TRBV10-3 | TRBD1 | 13 | TGTGCCATCAGCGCCGGACAGGCCGAAAAACTGTTTTTT | CAISAGQAEKLFF
NA | TRBJ2-1 | TRBV27 | TRBD2 | 14 | TGTGCCAGCAGTATCCGAGGGACTAGCGGTGAGCAGTTCTTC | CASSIRGTSGEQFF
NA | TRBJ2-7 | TRBV28 | NA | 12 | TGTGCCAGCAGTCCCCGGGGGTACGAGCAGTACTTC | CASSPRGYEQYF